Described below is a single TCR beta chain sequence and its context. Its antigen remains unknown. The sample comes from a study of T cell responses to AZD1222 COVID-19 vaccine. Trimming at V came to 1 base and at J to 0 bases, leaving 7 bases not matched to a gene. Germline assignment: CDR1 SGHTA and CDR2 FQGTGA. The length of the CDR3 is 19 residues. The data were produced by immunoSEQ multiplex PCR, yet TCRdb's version contains in-frame clones alone and is incomplete. The top ten clones hold approximately 2.6% of a sample with around 120,000 clones, roughly nine tenths of them seen once. Overall study findings and caveats: Just a handful of AZD1222 recipients tested seropositive at baseline.

This receptor was obtained from an adult who received the AZD1222 COVID-19 vaccine. This chain joins TRBV7-3 and TRBJ2-1; TRBD2 matches at 12 bases. The sequencing used peripheral blood, collected 28 days after the second AZD1222 dose. CDR3 DNA: TGTGCCAGCAGCTTAATGGCGACTAGCGGGGGAGGCTCCTACAATGAGCAGTTCTTC. Protein product: CASSLMATSGGGSYNEQFF.